This TCR beta chain was sequenced for a study of blood T cell repertoires in COVID-19. Looking at the study overall: Spain, Italy and the United States supplied samples that represented acute and convalescent COVID-19.

TCRdb's copy holds only in-frame clones and misses some; the assay was immunoSEQ multiplex PCR. The data contain some 290,000 clones, approximately 91% of them seen just once; the ten biggest clones take up approximately 2.5%. Losses at the gene ends were 4 bases for V and 3 bases for J; bases not matched to a gene: 2. Germline values: CDR1 KGHSH, CDR2 LQKENI. There are 13 residues in the CDR3. The study drew participants aged about 18 to 89 years from 24 US areas. J is TRBJ2-5 and V is TRBV18, with TRBD2 matching over 7 bases. This receptor was obtained from a woman between 40 and 55 years old with acute COVID-19. Sequences were obtained from PBMCs or T cells enriched from blood (not recorded which). The CDR3 region is CASSLGTKETQYF. The CDR3 coding sequence is TGTGCCAGCTCACTAGGGACTAAAGAGACCCAGTACTTC.